Listed below are T cell receptor beta chains from one sample, sequenced in a study of control samples from healthy donors and cancer patients. Here immunoSEQ multiplex PCR was the method, and the copy in TCRdb shows in-frame clones only, minus some. The sample has about 200,000 clones. Sequencing input: blood. These receptors came from a woman aged 30 to 39 in good health. CDR3s include the opening cysteine and the closing phenylalanine or tryptophan. D genes are given only for firm matches.

TRBV18	TRBJ1-1	-	CASSPGQGTEAFF	TGTGCCAGCTCACCGGGGCAGGGCACTGAAGCTTTCTTT
TRBV4-2	TRBJ1-3	TRBD1	CASSQAPGQSYGNTIYF	TGTGCCAGCAGCCAAGCCCCGGGACAGTCGTATGGAAACACCATATATTTT
TRBV3-1/TRBV3-2	TRBJ1-1	-	CASSQGAGAMNTEAFF	TGTGCCAGCAGCCAAGGGGCAGGTGCCATGAACACTGAAGCTTTCTTT
TRBV5-1	TRBJ2-6	-	CASSLPGAGANVLTF	TGCGCCAGCAGCTTGCCGGGGGCTGGGGCCAACGTCCTGACTTTC
TRBV5-6	TRBJ1-6	-	CASSLGTSSSPLHF	TGTGCCAGCAGCTTGGGGACTTCCAGTTCACCCCTCCACTTT
TRBV6-5	TRBJ1-3	-	CASSYSGRGGGNTIYF	TGTGCCAGCAGTTACTCAGGCAGGGGTGGGGGAAACACCATATATTTT
TRBV27	TRBJ1-4	-	CASSFISTEATNEKLFF	TGTGCCAGCAGTTTTATAAGTACGGAGGCGACTAATGAAAAACTGTTTTTT
TRBV5-1	TRBJ1-6	TRBD1	CASSLDRGYSPLHF	TGCGCCAGCAGCCTGGACAGGGGGTATTCACCCCTCCACTTT
TRBV18	TRBJ2-5	-	CASSPPGHQETQYF	TGTGCCAGCTCACCGCCGGGACACCAAGAGACCCAGTACTTC
TRBV9	TRBJ2-1	-	CASSPQIYNEQFF	TGTGCCAGCAGCCCCCAGATCTACAATGAGCAGTTCTTC
TRBV5-6	TRBJ1-2	TRBD1	CASSLITGVHGYTF	TGTGCCAGCAGCCTTATAACAGGGGTCCATGGCTACACCTTC
TRBV24-1	TRBJ2-1	TRBD2	CATSDSRAGGWNEQFF	TGTGCCACCAGTGATAGTCGAGCGGGGGGTTGGAATGAGCAGTTCTTC
TRBV5-1	TRBJ1-6	-	CASSYDRRVFYNSPLHF	TGCGCCAGCAGCTATGATCGCAGGGTATTCTATAATTCACCCCTCCACTTT
TRBV10-2	TRBJ2-7	-	CASSDWPSIYEQYF	TGCGCCAGCAGTGATTGGCCTAGCATCTACGAGCAGTACTTC
TRBV7-2	TRBJ1-1	-	CASGWMGGNTEAFF	TGTGCCAGCGGCTGGATGGGGGGTAACACTGAAGCTTTCTTT
TRBV5-1	TRBJ2-5	TRBD1	CASSSGQGARETQYF	TGCGCCAGCAGCTCCGGACAGGGGGCCAGGGAGACCCAGTACTTC
TRBV27	TRBJ2-5	TRBD1	CASSYGQASGTQYF	TGTGCCAGCAGTTACGGACAGGCGAGCGGGACCCAGTACTTC